This TCR beta chain derives from a study of human T cells and chemical hapten exposure. About the study: Per-sample TCR yields varied mainly from small pooled library volume differences.

Germline CDR1 SGHRS, CDR2 YFSETQ. Trimming cost V 0 bases and J 8 bases, with 9 bases left between them. The CDR3 has 14 amino acids. MiXCR was run by TCRdb on the RACE reads, yielding one entry per CDR3 protein. The table has 280,000 or so distinct CDR3 sequences, approximately 8% seen once; the top ten hold 0.9% to 1.5%. Time point here: pre-sensitization, week 0. Regarding treatment: therapeutic diphenylcyclopropenone sensitization with weekly scalp DPC. This clonotype has just a few counts. V and J are TRBV5-1 and TRBJ1-6, with D perhaps TRBD1 (5 bases). This clonotype originated in a man aged 18 to 30 with alopecia areata. Some clones in this sample may be carry-over from other donors' samples. The specimen was whole blood, collected in connection with sensitization to the hapten diphenylcyclopropenone (DPC). As DNA, the CDR3 is TGCGCCAGCAGCTTGGTTAGAGGGGATTCACCCCTCCACTTT. Its translation is CASSLVRGDSPLHF.